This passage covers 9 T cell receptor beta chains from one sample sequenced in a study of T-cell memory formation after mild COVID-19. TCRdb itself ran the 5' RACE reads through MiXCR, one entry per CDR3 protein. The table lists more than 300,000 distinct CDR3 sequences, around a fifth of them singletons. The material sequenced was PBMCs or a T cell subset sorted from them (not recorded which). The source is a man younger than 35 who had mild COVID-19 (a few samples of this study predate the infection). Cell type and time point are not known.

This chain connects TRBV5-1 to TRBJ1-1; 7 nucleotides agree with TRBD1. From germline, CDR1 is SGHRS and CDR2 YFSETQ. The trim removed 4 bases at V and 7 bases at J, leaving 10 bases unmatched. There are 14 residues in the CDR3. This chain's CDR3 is CASSPAWTGLEAFF. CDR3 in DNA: TGCGCCAGCAGCCCCGCTTGGACAGGCCTTGAAGCTTTCTTT.

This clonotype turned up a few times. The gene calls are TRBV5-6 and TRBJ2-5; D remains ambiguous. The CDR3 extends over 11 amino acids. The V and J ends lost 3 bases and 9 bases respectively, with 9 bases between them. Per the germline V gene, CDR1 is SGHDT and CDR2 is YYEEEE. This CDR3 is CASSYSLAQYF. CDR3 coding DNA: TGTGCCAGCAGCTACTCCCTGGCCCAGTACTTC.

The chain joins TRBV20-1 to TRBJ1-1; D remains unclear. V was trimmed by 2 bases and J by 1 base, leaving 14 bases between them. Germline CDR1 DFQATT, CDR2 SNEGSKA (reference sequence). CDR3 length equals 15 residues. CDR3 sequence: CSARKAPDWNTEAFF. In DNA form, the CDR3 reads TGCAGTGCTAGAAAAGCTCCAGACTGGAACACTGAAGCTTTCTTT.

CDR3 in amino acids: CASSSDRGYEKLFF. CDR3 nucleotide sequence: TGTGCCAGCAGCTCGGACAGGGGGTATGAAAAACTGTTTTTT. The genes are TRBV9 and TRBJ1-4, with 10 bases lining up with TRBD1. CDR1 and CDR2 from the germline V gene are SGDLS and YYNGEE. The CDR3 is 14 residues long. V shed 4 bases, J shed 6 bases, and the junction held 3 bases outside the gene matches.

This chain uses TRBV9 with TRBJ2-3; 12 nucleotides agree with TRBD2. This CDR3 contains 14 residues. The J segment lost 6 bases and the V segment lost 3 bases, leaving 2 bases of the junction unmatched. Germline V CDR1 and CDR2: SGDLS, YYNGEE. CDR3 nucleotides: TGTGCCAGCAGCGCTAGCGGGGGGGAGGATACGCAGTATTTT. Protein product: CASSASGGEDTQYF.

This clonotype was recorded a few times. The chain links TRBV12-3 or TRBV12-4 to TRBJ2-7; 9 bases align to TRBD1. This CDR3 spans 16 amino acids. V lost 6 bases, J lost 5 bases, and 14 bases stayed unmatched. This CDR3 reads CASSPDHWTGVDEQYF. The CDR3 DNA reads TGTGCCAGCAGCCCCGACCACTGGACAGGGGTGGACGAGCAGTACTTC.

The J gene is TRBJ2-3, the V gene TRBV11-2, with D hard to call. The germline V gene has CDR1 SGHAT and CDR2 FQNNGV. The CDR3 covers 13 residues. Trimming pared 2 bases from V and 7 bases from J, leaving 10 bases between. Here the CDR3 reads CASSLTGPNTQYF. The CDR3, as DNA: TGTGCCAGCAGCTTAACGGGTCCAAATACGCAGTATTTT.

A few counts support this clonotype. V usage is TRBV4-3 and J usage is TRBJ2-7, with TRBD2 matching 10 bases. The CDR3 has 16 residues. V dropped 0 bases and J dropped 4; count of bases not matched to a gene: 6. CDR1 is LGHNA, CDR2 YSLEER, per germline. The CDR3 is CASSQDLAGADYEQYF. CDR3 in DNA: TGCGCCAGCAGCCAAGATCTAGCGGGGGCCGATTACGAGCAGTACTTC.

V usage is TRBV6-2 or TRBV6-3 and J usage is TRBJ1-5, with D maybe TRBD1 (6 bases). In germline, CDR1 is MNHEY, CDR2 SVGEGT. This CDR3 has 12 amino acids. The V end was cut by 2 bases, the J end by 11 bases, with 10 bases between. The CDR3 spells CASSYLEGAQHF. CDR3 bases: TGTGCCAGCAGTTACCTCGAGGGGGCCCAGCATTTT.